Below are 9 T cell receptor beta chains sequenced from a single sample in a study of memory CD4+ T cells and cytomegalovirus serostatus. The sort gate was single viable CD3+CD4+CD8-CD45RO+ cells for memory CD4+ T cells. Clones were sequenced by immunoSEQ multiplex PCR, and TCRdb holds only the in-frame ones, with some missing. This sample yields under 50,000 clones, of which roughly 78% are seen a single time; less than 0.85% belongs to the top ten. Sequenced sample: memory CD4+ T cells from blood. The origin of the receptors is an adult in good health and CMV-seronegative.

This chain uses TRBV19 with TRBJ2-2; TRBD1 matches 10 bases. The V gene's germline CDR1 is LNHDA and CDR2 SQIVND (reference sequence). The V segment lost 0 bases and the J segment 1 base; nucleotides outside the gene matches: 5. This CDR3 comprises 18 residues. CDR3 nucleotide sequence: TGTGCCAGTAGTATAGATCCCCGGGACAGGGGGAACACCGGGGAGCTGTTTTTT. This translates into CASSIDPRDRGNTGELFF.

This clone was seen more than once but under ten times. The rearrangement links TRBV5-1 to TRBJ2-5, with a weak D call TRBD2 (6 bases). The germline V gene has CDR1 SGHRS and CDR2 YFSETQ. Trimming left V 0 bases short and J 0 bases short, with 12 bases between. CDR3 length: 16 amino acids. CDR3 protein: CASSLGGSGYQETQYF. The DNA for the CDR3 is TGCGCCAGCAGCTTGGGTGGGAGCGGGTACCAAGAGACCCAGTACTTC.

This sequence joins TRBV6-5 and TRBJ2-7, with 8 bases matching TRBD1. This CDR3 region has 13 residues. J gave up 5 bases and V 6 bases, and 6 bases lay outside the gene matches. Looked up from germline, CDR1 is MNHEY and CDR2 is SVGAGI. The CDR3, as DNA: TGTGCCAGCAGGGGGACAGGAAGGGACGAGCAGTACTTC. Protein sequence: CASRGTGRDEQYF.

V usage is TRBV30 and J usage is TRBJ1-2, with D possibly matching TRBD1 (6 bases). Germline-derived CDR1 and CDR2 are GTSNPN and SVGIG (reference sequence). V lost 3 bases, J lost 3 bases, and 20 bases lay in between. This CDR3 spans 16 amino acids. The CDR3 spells CAWSAPGARRHYGYTF. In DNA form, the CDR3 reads TGTGCCTGGAGCGCCCCGGGGGCCAGACGACACTATGGCTACACCTTC.

Here the CDR3 DNA reads TGTGCCAGCAGCGCTCGACAGGGTGACTCAGCGGCTTTCTTT. Its translation: CASSARQGDSAAFF. The V and J genes are TRBV5-5 and TRBJ1-1; 7 bases match TRBD1. Trimming cost V 4 bases and J 11 bases; bases outside gene matches: 14. Germline CDR1 SGHKS, CDR2 YYEKEE (reference sequence). This CDR3 contains 14 residues.

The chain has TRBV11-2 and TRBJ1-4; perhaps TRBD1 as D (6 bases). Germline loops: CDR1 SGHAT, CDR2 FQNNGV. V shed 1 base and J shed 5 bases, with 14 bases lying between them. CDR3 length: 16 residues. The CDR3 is CASSLVPGQGNEKLFF. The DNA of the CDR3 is TGTGCCAGCAGCTTAGTTCCGGGGCAGGGGAATGAAAAACTGTTTTTT. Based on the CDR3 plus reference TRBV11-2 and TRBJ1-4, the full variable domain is EAGVAQSPRYKIIEKRQSVAFWCNPISGHATLYWYQQILGQGPKLLIQFQNNGVVDDSQLPKDRFSAERLKGVDSTLKIQPAKLEDSAVYLCASSLVPGQGNEKLFFGSGTQLSVL.

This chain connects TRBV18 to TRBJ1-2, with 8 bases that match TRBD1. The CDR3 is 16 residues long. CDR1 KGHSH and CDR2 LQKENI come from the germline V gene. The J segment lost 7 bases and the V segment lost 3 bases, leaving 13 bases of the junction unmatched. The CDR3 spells CASSPNGQGSKGGYTF. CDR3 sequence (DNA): TGTGCCAGCTCACCGAACGGACAGGGATCAAAGGGTGGCTACACCTTC.

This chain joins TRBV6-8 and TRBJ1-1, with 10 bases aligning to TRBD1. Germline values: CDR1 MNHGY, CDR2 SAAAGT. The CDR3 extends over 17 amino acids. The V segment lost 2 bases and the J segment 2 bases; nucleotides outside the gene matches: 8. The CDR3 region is CASSYRGTGEGNTEAFF. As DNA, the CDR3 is TGTGCCAGCAGTTACAGGGGGACAGGGGAAGGAAACACTGAAGCTTTCTTT.

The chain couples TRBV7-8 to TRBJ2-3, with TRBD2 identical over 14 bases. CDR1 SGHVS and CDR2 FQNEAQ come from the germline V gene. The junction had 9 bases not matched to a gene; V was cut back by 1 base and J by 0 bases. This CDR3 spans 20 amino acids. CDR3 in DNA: TGTGCCAGCAGCTTAGGACTAGCGGGGGGGGTCCTATCTAGCACAGATACGCAGTATTTT. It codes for CASSLGLAGGVLSSTDTQYF.